Following are 32 T cell receptor beta chains from one sample sequenced in a study of T cell repertoires in cytomegalovirus infection. TCRdb re-called the reads with MiXCR, one entry per CDR3 protein. Among 170,000 or so distinct CDR3 sequences, over 13% were seen once, and the ten largest hold 20% to 30%. Sequenced input: PBMCs. The source of these receptors is a human donor in good health (CMV status not recorded). Some clones in this sample may be carry-over from other donors' samples.

The chain uses TRBV6-5 and TRBJ1-1, with D maybe TRBD1 (5 bases). Germline CDR1 is MNHEY and CDR2 is SVGAGI. This CDR3 comprises 13 residues. Trimming shortened V by 10 bases and J by 2 bases, and 14 bases separated the two germline ends. The CDR3 is CATRWTTNTEAFF. The CDR3 nucleotides are TGTGCCACAAGGTGGACAACTAACACTGAAGCTTTCTTT.

This clonotype was seen ten or more times. The chain recombines TRBV7-8 with TRBJ1-1; D gene ambiguous. CDR3 length: 11 amino acids. Germline V gene lookup returns CDR1 SGHVS and CDR2 FQNEAQ. V gave up 5 bases and J gave up 10 bases, with 11 bases separating them. The CDR3 loop is CASSPKTGAFF. CDR3 coding DNA: TGTGCCAGCAGCCCCAAAACGGGAGCTTTCTTT. The whole variable domain, filled in from reference TRBV7-8 and TRBJ1-1, reads GAGVSQSPRYKVAKRGQDVALRCDPISGHVSLFWYQQALGQGPEFLTYFQNEAQLDKSGLPSDRFFAERPEGSVSTLKIQRTQQEDSAVYLCASSPKTGAFFGQGTRLTVV.

V gene TRBV20-1 combines with J gene TRBJ2-6; D possibly corresponds to TRBD1 (5 bases). Germline V gene data show CDR1 as DFQATT and CDR2 as SNEGSKA (reference sequence). Trimming took 4 bases from V and 0 from J, leaving 22 bases between them. The CDR3 length is 19 residues. CDR3 region: CSATGYQPLSPSGANVLTF. CDR3 nucleotides: TGCAGTGCTACAGGGTATCAGCCGCTCTCACCCTCTGGGGCCAACGTCCTGACTTTC.

This clonotype was counted ten times or more. The V and J genes are TRBV28 and TRBJ2-2; D might be TRBD2 (7 bases). Trimming took 6 bases from V and 4 from J, leaving 15 bases between them. Looked up from germline, CDR1 is MDHEN and CDR2 is SYDVKM. The CDR3 loop spans 15 amino acids. The CDR3 nucleotides read TGTGCCAGCAGCCCCCCCCGGGGGGCCACCGGGGAGCTGTTTTTT. Residues: CASSPPRGATGELFF.

Comments on this clonotype: One base away lies a much larger clone, so this may be a sequencing read error. The chain couples TRBV7-6 to TRBJ1-5, with 10 bases identical to TRBD1. Germline trimming cut 5 bases from V and 3 bases from J; bases unmatched to any gene: 4. The CDR3 runs 15 residues. CDR1 and CDR2 from the germline V gene are SGHVS and FNYEAQ. The CDR3 spells CASSPGTGDNQPQHF. The DNA of the CDR3 is TGTGCCAGCAGCCCCGGGACAGGGGACAATCAGCCCCAGCATTTT.

J is TRBJ1-2 and V is TRBV10-3; TRBD1 is a possible D gene (6 bases). V was shortened by 4 bases and J by 2 bases, with 32 bases between the two germline ends. There are 21 residues in the CDR3. The V gene's germline CDR1 is ENHRY and CDR2 SYGVKD. CDR3 sequence (DNA): TGTGCCATCAGTGCCTACGGACCTGGGACACCCCGGGCCATCCCGAACTATGGCTACACCTTC. Residues: CAISAYGPGTPRAIPNYGYTF.

Only a few counts were recorded for this clonotype. The chain carries TRBV7-3 and TRBJ2-5; 9 nucleotides align to TRBD1. V dropped 3 bases and J dropped 5; count of bases not matched to a gene: 4. The V gene's germline CDR1 is SGHTA and CDR2 FQGTGA. The CDR3 is made up of 14 amino acids. The chain's CDR3 is CASSLTGGGETQYF. For the CDR3, the DNA is TGTGCCAGCAGCTTGACAGGGGGTGGGGAGACCCAGTACTTC.

This clonotype was recorded many times. CDR3 nucleotides: TGTGCCAGCAGCATTACAGGGCTGGGACAGCCCCAGCATTTT. Translation: CASSITGLGQPQHF. The chain joins TRBV12-3 or TRBV12-4 to TRBJ1-5; D is perhaps TRBD1 (6 bases). The CDR3 is 14 amino acids. The V and J ends lost 6 bases and 7 bases respectively, with 16 bases between them.

This clonotype was detected many times. V usage is TRBV7-9 and J usage is TRBJ2-3, with 7 bases identical to TRBD2. V was clipped by 2 bases and J by 4 bases; unmatched bases: 9. CDR3 length: 16 amino acids. The germline V gene encodes CDR1 SEHNR and CDR2 FQNEAQ (reference sequence). The CDR3: CASSLKQRGPADTQYF. The CDR3 DNA sequence: TGTGCCAGCAGCTTAAAACAGCGGGGACCCGCAGATACGCAGTATTTT.

Many counts were recorded for this clonotype. The J gene is TRBJ2-3, the V gene TRBV28; D perhaps matches TRBD1 (6 bases). CDR3 size: 13 residues. Trimming cost V 5 bases and J 2 bases, with 8 bases left between them. Germline assignment: CDR1 MDHEN and CDR2 SYDVKM. The chain's CDR3 is CASSPGDTDTQYF. CDR3 DNA sequence: TGTGCCAGCAGTCCAGGGGACACAGATACGCAGTATTTT.

This clonotype came up many times. V gene TRBV7-2 combines with J gene TRBJ2-3, with D possibly being TRBD1 or TRBD2 (5 bases each). The CDR3 runs 16 residues. The V end lost 6 bases, the J end lost 5 bases, and 21 bases lay between the germline ends. Germline V gene data show CDR1 as SGHTA and CDR2 as FQGNSA. CDR3 sequence reads: CASSSGTRGLRDTQYF. CDR3 DNA: TGTGCCAGCAGTTCCGGGACCCGAGGATTGAGAGATACGCAGTATTTT. Combining the CDR3 with reference TRBV7-2 and TRBJ2-3 gives the whole variable domain GAGVSQSPSNKVTEKGKDVELRCDPISGHTALYWYRQSLGQGLEFLIYFQGNSAPDKSGLPSDRFSAERTGGSVSTLTIQRTQQEDSAVYLCASSSGTRGLRDTQYFGPGTRLTVL.

Concerning this clonotype itself: Just one base apart from a much larger clone, this may be a read error. This chain links TRBV7-4 with TRBJ2-7; weak D call: TRBD2 (5 bases). The ends were cut back, 6 bases at V and 11 bases at J, with 14 bases in the middle. CDR1 is SGHVT and CDR2 is SQSDAQ in the germline V gene. The CDR3 is 11 amino acids. CDR3 in DNA: TGTGCCAGCAGTTTCGTATGGGAGAAGTACTTC. Protein product: CASSFVWEKYF.

This clonotype occurred many times. This chain connects TRBV12-3 or TRBV12-4 to TRBJ2-7; possibly TRBD1 for D (6 bases). This CDR3 spans 14 amino acids. V gave up 0 bases and J gave up 4 bases, with 10 bases separating them. The CDR3 nucleotides are TGTGCCAGCAGTTTAGCGCAGGGGCAATACGAGCAGTACTTC. It specifies CASSLAQGQYEQYF.

This clonotype was observed many times. The rearrangement uses TRBV6-5 and TRBJ2-2, with 8 bases aligning to TRBD1. The CDR3 is made up of 16 amino acids. Germline values: CDR1 MNHEY, CDR2 SVGAGI. V shed 0 bases, J shed 4 bases, and the junction held 4 bases outside the gene matches. CDR3 DNA sequence: TGTGCCAGCAGTTACTCCAGGGGGCGCCTCACCGGGGAGCTGTTTTTT. This codes for CASSYSRGRLTGELFF.

This clonotype was counted only a few times. The genes are TRBV6-2 or TRBV6-3 and TRBJ1-2; D remains ambiguous. Germline CDR1 is MNHEY and CDR2 is SVGEGT. V dropped 0 bases and J dropped 4 bases, with 9 bases sitting between them. This CDR3 comprises 14 residues. The CDR3 here is CASSYSRISYGYTF. The CDR3 DNA reads as TGTGCCAGCAGTTACTCAAGGATTTCCTATGGCTACACCTTC.

At least ten counts were recorded for this clonotype. V gene TRBV7-9 combines with J gene TRBJ1-1; TRBD1 might be the D (5 bases). Germline V gene lookup returns CDR1 SEHNR and CDR2 FQNEAQ (reference sequence). Trimming shortened V by 5 bases and J by 5 bases, and 18 bases separated the two germline ends. The CDR3 is made up of 15 amino acids. Written as DNA, the CDR3 is TGTGCCAGCAGCCTCCAACTTGGGGCAAGGACTGAAGCTTTCTTT. It yields the protein CASSLQLGARTEAFF.

This chain connects TRBV12-3 or TRBV12-4 to TRBJ2-2; D ambiguous. The CDR3 is 14 residues long. The ends were cut back, 6 bases at V and 6 bases at J, with 14 bases in the middle. In DNA, the CDR3 is TGTGCCAGCAGAAAAATGGTCCCCTCCGGGGAGCTGTTTTTT. Residues: CASRKMVPSGELFF.

This clonotype was recorded a few times. The CDR3 DNA sequence: TGTGCCAGCACCCTTGGACACCCCAGATTGGGAGGCTACACCTTC. It yields the protein CASTLGHPRLGGYTF. The chain uses TRBV9 and TRBJ1-2; possible D gene TRBD1, 5 bases. This CDR3 comprises 15 residues. V was clipped by 6 bases and J by 8 bases, with 23 bases between them. The germline V gene encodes CDR1 SGDLS and CDR2 YYNGEE.

The CDR3 is CASSLVTGGNTIYF. The DNA for the CDR3 is TGTGCCAGCAGCTTAGTCACAGGGGGAAACACCATATATTTT. The chain recombines TRBV7-6 with TRBJ1-3, with D possibly TRBD1 on 6 matching bases. The length of the CDR3 is 14 residues. The V gene lost 1 base and the J gene lost 4 bases, with 8 bases spanning the gap. Per germline, CDR1 SGHVS and CDR2 FNYEAQ.

This clonotype was recorded at least ten times. This chain's CDR3 is CASSQSRGLNEKLFF. The CDR3 DNA reads TGTGCCAGCAGCCAGTCCAGGGGACTTAATGAAAAACTGTTTTTT. The rearrangement joins TRBV7-2 to TRBJ1-4; tentatively, D is TRBD1 (6 bases). CDR1 and CDR2 from the germline V gene are SGHTA and FQGNSA. This CDR3 is built from 15 residues. Trimming stripped 5 bases from V and 4 bases from J, with 14 bases between.

There are many counts of this clonotype. V usage is TRBV7-2 and J usage is TRBJ2-5, with D perhaps matching TRBD2 (5 bases). The CDR3 extends over 15 amino acids. Germline values: CDR1 SGHTA, CDR2 FQGNSA. Trimming left V 4 bases short and J 5 bases short, with 17 bases between. For the CDR3, the DNA is TGTGCCAGCAGCTCCCTTGAAGGGAGCTGGGAGACCCAGTACTTC. Residues: CASSSLEGSWETQYF.

The chain carries TRBV5-6 and TRBJ1-2; D is ambiguous. Germline CDR1 is SGHDT and CDR2 is YYEEEE. The CDR3 covers 13 residues. Trimming cost V 0 bases and J 8 bases, with 11 bases left between them. The DNA for the CDR3 is TGTGCCAGCAGCTTGGCGGAGGGATTGGGCTACACCTTC. Translation gives CASSLAEGLGYTF.

This clonotype was counted a few times. CDR3 DNA sequence: TGCAGTGCAACCCATCGGGTAGCGGGGAGGTCCGGGGAGCTGTTTTTT. Its translation: CSATHRVAGRSGELFF. The rearrangement links TRBV20-1 to TRBJ2-2; the match to TRBD2 covers 8 bases. J lost 6 bases, V lost 6 bases, and 15 bases had no gene match. This CDR3 is 16 amino acids long. The germline gives CDR1 DFQATT, CDR2 SNEGSKA (reference sequence).

At least ten counts were recorded for this clonotype. The chain uses TRBV29-1 and TRBJ2-3, with 8 nucleotides matching TRBD2. Trimming at V came to 6 bases and at J to 4 bases, leaving 15 bases not matched to a gene. Germline CDR1 reads SQVTM; CDR2 reads ANQGSEA. The CDR3 runs to 16 residues. Here the CDR3 DNA reads TGCAGCGTCCGAAAGGGGCGTAGCGGGGCCCCAGATACGCAGTATTTT. It codes for CSVRKGRSGAPDTQYF.

This clonotype has at least ten counts. This chain joins TRBV7-9 and TRBJ1-2; D is ambiguous. Germline-derived CDR1 and CDR2 are SEHNR and FQNEAQ (reference sequence). This CDR3 is 14 amino acids long. V lost 0 bases to trimming and J lost 3 bases, with 8 bases between them. CDR3 loop: CASSLALRDYGYTF. The CDR3 DNA reads TGTGCCAGCAGCTTAGCGCTAAGGGACTATGGCTACACCTTC.

This clonotype was found a few times. The V call is TRBV14, the J call TRBJ1-1, with unresolved D. Trimming took off 11 bases at V and 1 base at J, with 11 bases between the two ends. Germline-derived CDR1 and CDR2 are SGHDN and FVKESK. This CDR3 region has 12 residues. The CDR3 reads CASGRGNTEAFF. In DNA, the CDR3 is TGTGCCTCCGGTAGAGGGAACACTGAAGCTTTCTTT.

The gene calls are TRBV7-2 and TRBJ2-5, with D perhaps matching TRBD1 or TRBD2 (6 bases each). The V end lost 5 bases, the J end lost 4 bases, and 20 bases lay between the germline ends. The CDR3 has 16 residues. Looked up from germline, CDR1 is SGHTA and CDR2 is FQGNSA. In DNA, the CDR3 is TGTGCCAGCAGCCTACCCACAATACAGGGAGGAGAGACCCAGTACTTC. Protein: CASSLPTIQGGETQYF.

This clonotype was recorded at least ten times. The V gene is TRBV12-3 or TRBV12-4, the J gene TRBJ2-1; D gene unclear. The V end was cut by 7 bases, the J end by 10 bases, with 14 bases between. The CDR3 sequence is 12 residues long. Here the CDR3 reads CASKLRDMEQFF. In DNA form, the CDR3 reads TGTGCCAGCAAACTAAGGGATATGGAGCAGTTCTTC.

This clonotype was found many times. The chain uses TRBV7-8 and TRBJ2-2; TRBD1 might be the D (5 bases). The CDR3 consists of 14 residues. V shed 3 bases and J shed 2 bases, with 7 bases lying between them. Germline V CDR1 and CDR2: SGHVS, FQNEAQ. The CDR3 nucleotides are TGTGCCAGCAGCTTGACAGCTAACACCGGGGAGCTGTTTTTT. Protein: CASSLTANTGELFF.

This clonotype has just a few counts. The J gene is TRBJ2-3, the V gene TRBV7-9; D gene uncertain. V lost 2 bases and J 9 bases, leaving 15 bases between the germline ends. There are 14 residues in the CDR3. From germline, CDR1 is SEHNR and CDR2 FQNEAQ (reference sequence). Written as DNA, the CDR3 is TGTGCCAGCAGCTTACTCGGGTCGTTAGGCACGCAGTATTTT. It is translated as CASSLLGSLGTQYF.

In this sample, this clonotype turned up many times. The chain couples TRBV7-9 to TRBJ2-1; D might be TRBD2 (6 bases). Trimming pared 5 bases from V and 1 base from J, leaving 21 bases between. The CDR3 runs to 18 residues. Per the germline V gene, CDR1 is SEHNR and CDR2 is FQNEAQ (reference sequence). CDR3 sequence reads: CASSTTRRGPSSYNEQFF. CDR3 bases: TGTGCCAGCAGCACCACAAGGCGGGGACCTTCATCCTACAATGAGCAGTTCTTC.

CDR3 in amino acids: CASSLALAANEQFF. Written as DNA, the CDR3 is TGTGCCAGCAGCTTAGCCCTAGCTGCCAATGAGCAGTTCTTC. This sequence joins TRBV7-9 and TRBJ2-1, with D possibly matching TRBD2 (5 bases). The CDR3 runs 14 residues. Germline assignment: CDR1 SEHNR and CDR2 FQNEAQ (reference sequence). Deletions cut 0 bases from V and 6 bases from J, with 9 bases between.